Listed below are T cell receptor beta chains from one sample, sequenced in a study of CDR3 diversity in severe acne. TCRdb analysed the PCR reads with MiXCR anew, one entry per CDR3 protein. The sample contains approximately 84,000 distinct CDR3 sequences, approximately 51% of which appear only once. Sequencing input: blood. These TCRs come from a male donor in good health, without acne. Both conserved end residues are part of each CDR3. The D gene is left open where the match is weak. Size tells how often a clone was seen (once, few, many) or the class of an expanded clone, and some rows leave it out.

d_call: TRBD1; j_call: TRBJ1-5; v_call: TRBV6-1; clone_size: NA; cdr3_aa: CASSWTGGSQPQHF; cdr3_nt: TGTGCCAGCAGTTGGACAGGGGGGAGCCAGCCCCAGCATTTT
d_call: TRBD1; j_call: TRBJ1-1; v_call: TRBV12-3/TRBV12-4; clone_size: NA; cdr3_aa: CASSPGQGVVFF; cdr3_nt: TGTGCCAGCAGTCCTGGACAGGGGGTGGTTTTCTTT
d_call: NA; j_call: TRBJ2-2; v_call: TRBV10-3; clone_size: NA; cdr3_aa: CATRAGELFF; cdr3_nt: TGTGCCACAAGGGCCGGGGAGCTGTTTTTT
d_call: NA; j_call: TRBJ1-6; v_call: TRBV5-6; clone_size: NA; cdr3_aa: CASSFTPNSPLHF; cdr3_nt: TGTGCCAGCAGCTTTACCCCCAATTCACCCCTCCACTTT
d_call: NA; j_call: TRBJ2-2; v_call: TRBV7-3; clone_size: NA; cdr3_aa: CASSLTPGLMNTGELFF; cdr3_nt: TGTGCCAGCAGCCTTACTCCGGGACTCATGAACACCGGGGAGCTGTTTTTT
d_call: NA; j_call: TRBJ2-5; v_call: TRBV5-6; clone_size: NA; cdr3_aa: CASSLGRRRGEETQYF; cdr3_nt: TGTGCCAGCAGCTTGGGACGGCGTCGCGGGGAGGAGACCCAGTACTTC
d_call: NA; j_call: TRBJ2-5; v_call: TRBV25-1; clone_size: NA; cdr3_aa: CASSGGAGRRETQYF; cdr3_nt: TGTGCCAGCAGTGGCGGGGCGGGGCGAAGGGAGACCCAGTACTTC
d_call: TRBD1; j_call: TRBJ2-5; v_call: TRBV20-1; clone_size: NA; cdr3_aa: CSAGGSGTGGGETQYF; cdr3_nt: TGCAGTGCTGGGGGGTCCGGGACAGGGGGCGGAGAGACCCAGTACTTC
d_call: TRBD1; j_call: TRBJ2-7; v_call: TRBV2; clone_size: few; cdr3_aa: CASRQGGYEQYF; cdr3_nt: TGTGCCAGTCGACAGGGGGGCTACGAGCAGTACTTC
d_call: NA; j_call: TRBJ1-5; v_call: TRBV5-4; clone_size: many; cdr3_aa: CASSLAQVSNQPQHF; cdr3_nt: TGTGCCAGCAGCTTGGCGCAGGTTAGCAATCAGCCCCAGCATTTT
d_call: NA; j_call: TRBJ2-1; v_call: TRBV5-4; clone_size: many; cdr3_aa: CASSLGGTQSYNEQFF; cdr3_nt: TGTGCCAGCAGCTTGGGCGGGACTCAGAGCTACAATGAGCAGTTCTTC
d_call: NA; j_call: TRBJ1-2; v_call: TRBV11-2; clone_size: many; cdr3_aa: CASSPQGLRDGYTF; cdr3_nt: TGTGCCAGCAGTCCACAGGGACTAAGAGATGGCTACACCTTC
d_call: NA; j_call: TRBJ1-1; v_call: TRBV7-9; clone_size: NA; cdr3_aa: CASSLAGLGTEAFF; cdr3_nt: TGTGCCAGCAGCTTAGCCGGGTTGGGCACTGAAGCTTTCTTT